The subject of this entry is one T cell receptor (beta chain). The entry originates in a study of blood T cell repertoires in COVID-19. Study as a whole: Sites across the United States, Italy and Spain contributed samples from acute and convalescent COVID-19. PBMCs, B-cell-depleted T cells, or T cells were the source of the cDNA or gDNA that made up the material.

As originally analysed: Reference gene primer amplification gave estimated nucleated cell counts. Produced via immunoSEQ multiplex PCR; TCRdb's table is partial and in-frame only. V, J and clone size are taken as reported in that table, and D and trimming were inferred from the DNA itself. The table shows about 220,000 clones, with 82% occurring only once. The germline gives CDR1 LGHDT, CDR2 YNNKEL (reference sequence). V was trimmed by 1 base and J by 4 bases, leaving 13 bases between them. CDR3 length equals 15 residues. The chain couples TRBV3-1 (or the pseudogene TRBV3-2) to TRBJ1-2, with D maybe TRBD1 (5 bases). This TCR was recovered from a woman older than 75 with acute or convalescent COVID-19. Specimen: peripheral blood. The CDR3 loop reads CASSQGGFGGYGYTF. CDR3 DNA: TGTGCCAGCAGCCAAGGAGGCTTCGGGGGCTATGGCTACACCTTC.